Listed below are T cell receptor beta chains from one sample, sequenced in a study of cytomegalovirus exposure and HLA in healthy donors. Some clones are missing from TCRdb's copy, which holds only in-frame ones; the method was immunoSEQ multiplex PCR. In the table there are under 150,000 clones, 80% of which are singletons. The sequenced sample was PBMCs. The receptors derive from a male donor in good health and CMV-seronegative. Both conserved end residues are part of each CDR3. Fields, in order: D gene, J gene, V gene, clone size, CDR3 DNA, CDR3 protein. A D gene is named only where the DNA matches it firmly. Not all rows give a size; the values are once, few, many and, for expanded clones, a class.

D: .; J: TRBJ1-1; V: TRBV6-5; size: few; DNA: TGTGCCAGCAGAACCTCAGGGGAGGGAACCGGCGATGCTTTCTTT; CDR3: CASRTSGEGTGDAFF
D: TRBD2; J: TRBJ2-2; V: TRBV2; size: once; DNA: TGTGCCAGCCAGCGGGACCACACGAACACCGGGGAGCTGTTTTTT; CDR3: CASQRDHTNTGELFF
D: TRBD2; J: TRBJ2-1; V: TRBV5-1; size: .; DNA: TGCGCCAGCAGCCCTAGACCACTAGCGGGGGGAACCTACAATGAGCAGTTCTTC; CDR3: CASSPRPLAGGTYNEQFF
D: .; J: TRBJ2-1; V: TRBV5-1; size: .; DNA: TGCGCCAGCAGCGGGGTAGGGAGTACCTACAATGAGCAGTTCTTC; CDR3: CASSGVGSTYNEQFF
D: .; J: TRBJ2-1; V: TRBV11-3; size: .; DNA: TGTGCCAGCAGCTTAGCCTTGAGCTCCTACAATGAGCAGTTCTTC; CDR3: CASSLALSSYNEQFF
D: TRBD1; J: TRBJ2-7; V: TRBV10-3; size: .; DNA: TGTGCCATCGGGCAGGGGGCGTTCGAGCAGTACTTC; CDR3: CAIGQGAFEQYF
D: TRBD2; J: TRBJ2-3; V: TRBV9; size: .; DNA: TGTGCCAGCAGCGGGTTAGCGGGAGCAGGAACAGATACGCAGTATTTT; CDR3: CASSGLAGAGTDTQYF
D: TRBD1; J: TRBJ2-1; V: TRBV5-4; size: .; DNA: TGTGCCAGCAGGGCGGGGACAGGTGGAGGTGAGCAGTTCTTC; CDR3: CASRAGTGGGEQFF
D: .; J: TRBJ1-1; V: TRBV19; size: .; DNA: TGTGCCAGTAGTATACAGGGCTACACTGAAGCTTTCTTT; CDR3: CASSIQGYTEAFF
D: TRBD2; J: TRBJ2-1; V: TRBV2; size: .; DNA: TGTGCCAGCAGTGGAATAGCGGGGGGCTCCCGGACGAGCTCCTACAATGAGCAGTTCTTC; CDR3: CASSGIAGGSRTSSYNEQFF
D: .; J: TRBJ1-4; V: TRBV25-1; size: .; DNA: TGTGCCAGCAGTGAAGGGGCAGGGGCTAGGGAAAAACTGTTTTTT; CDR3: CASSEGAGAREKLFF
D: .; J: TRBJ2-3; V: TRBV4-2; size: .; DNA: TGTGCCAGCAGCCAAGATGGCTTCACAGATACGCAGTATTTT; CDR3: CASSQDGFTDTQYF
D: TRBD1; J: TRBJ1-2; V: TRBV7-2; size: .; DNA: TGTGCCAGCAGCCAGGGGGGTTGGGGGTTAGTCGGGGGCTACACCTTC; CDR3: CASSQGGWGLVGGYTF
D: TRBD2; J: TRBJ2-1; V: TRBV9; size: once; DNA: TGTGCCAGCAGCACGCGAACTAGCGGGAGACCCAATGAGCAGTTCTTC; CDR3: CASSTRTSGRPNEQFF
D: .; J: TRBJ1-3; V: TRBV6-6; size: .; DNA: TGTGCCAGCACCCTGGGACACCCCCCTGGAAACACCATATATTTT; CDR3: CASTLGHPPGNTIYF
D: .; J: TRBJ1-5; V: TRBV7-6; size: .; DNA: TGTGCCAGCAGCGCCCTCCGGGGTGGGACCCAGCATTTT; CDR3: CASSALRGGTQHF
D: TRBD1; J: TRBJ1-1; V: TRBV6-6; size: .; DNA: TGTGCCACCAACAGGGGAGCAAGCGCTGAAGCTTTCTTT; CDR3: CATNRGASAEAFF
D: .; J: TRBJ2-3; V: TRBV7-9; size: .; DNA: TGTGCCAGCAGCTTAGGGGCTAACACAGATACGCAGTATTTT; CDR3: CASSLGANTDTQYF
D: .; J: TRBJ1-2; V: TRBV12-5; size: .; DNA: TGTGCTAGTGGTTTGGCCAAGGGGAACGGCTACACCTTC; CDR3: CASGLAKGNGYTF
D: .; J: TRBJ2-3; V: TRBV19; size: .; DNA: TGTGCCAGTAGTCCCAGGACTAGCACAGATACGCAGTATTTT; CDR3: CASSPRTSTDTQYF
D: .; J: TRBJ2-6; V: TRBV15; size: .; DNA: TGTGCCACCAGCAGAAGACAGTCTGGGGCCAACGTCCTGACTTTC; CDR3: CATSRRQSGANVLTF
D: TRBD1; J: TRBJ2-7; V: TRBV19; size: .; DNA: TGTGCCAGTAGTTCATCCGGGACAGATTTTTACGAGCAGTACTTC; CDR3: CASSSSGTDFYEQYF